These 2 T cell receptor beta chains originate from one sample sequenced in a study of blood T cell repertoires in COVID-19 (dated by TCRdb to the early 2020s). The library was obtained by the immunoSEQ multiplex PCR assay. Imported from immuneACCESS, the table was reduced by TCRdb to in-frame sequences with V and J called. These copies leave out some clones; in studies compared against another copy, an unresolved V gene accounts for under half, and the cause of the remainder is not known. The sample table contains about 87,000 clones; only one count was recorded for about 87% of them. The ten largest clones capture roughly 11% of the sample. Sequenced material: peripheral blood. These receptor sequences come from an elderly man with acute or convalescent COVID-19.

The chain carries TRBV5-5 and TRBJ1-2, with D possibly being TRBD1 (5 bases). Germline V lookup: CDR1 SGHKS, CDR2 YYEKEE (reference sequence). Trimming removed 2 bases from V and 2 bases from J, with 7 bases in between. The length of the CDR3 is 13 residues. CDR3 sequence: CASSFGGNYGYTF. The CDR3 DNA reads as TGTGCCAGCAGCTTTGGGGGGAACTATGGCTACACCTTC.

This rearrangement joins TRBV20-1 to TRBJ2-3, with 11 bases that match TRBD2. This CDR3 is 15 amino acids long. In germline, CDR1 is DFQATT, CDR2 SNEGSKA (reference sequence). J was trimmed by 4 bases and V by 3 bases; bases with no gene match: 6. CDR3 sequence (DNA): TGCAGTGCTAGTGATAGCGGGGGGGCGTCAGATACGCAGTATTTT. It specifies CSASDSGGASDTQYF.